These 13 T cell receptor beta chains originate from one sample sequenced in a study of blood T cell repertoires in COVID-19. This table comes from immunoSEQ multiplex PCR, and its TCRdb copy is limited to in-frame clones, with some not included. This sample has 250,000 to 300,000 clones, with about 89% found just once. The sample comprised peripheral blood. The receptors were gathered from a man in his forties or fifties with acute or convalescent COVID-19.

This clone showed up just a few times. J is TRBJ2-2 and V is TRBV5-6, with no clear D. Trimming removed 4 bases at V and 1 base at J, with 8 bases between. Germline CDR1 is SGHDT and CDR2 is YYEEEE. The CDR3 totals 14 residues. CDR3 DNA sequence: TGTGCCAGCAGCGGAAGGAGGAACACCGGGGAGCTGTTTTTT. This codes for CASSGRRNTGELFF.

The J gene is TRBJ2-1, the V gene TRBV12-5; D is unresolved. CDR3 length equals 15 residues. Germline loops: CDR1 LGHNT, CDR2 FRNRAP. V was shortened by 0 bases and J by 8 bases, with 14 bases between the two germline ends. DNA for the CDR3: TGTGCTAGTGGTTTGGTAATCTATAGAGCCGATGAGCAGTTCTTC. Its protein is CASGLVIYRADEQFF.

The CDR3 here is CASSQGHFYEQYF. The CDR3 DNA reads TGTGCCAGCAGCCAAGGGCATTTTTACGAGCAGTACTTC. The chain uses TRBV3-1 (or the pseudogene TRBV3-2) and TRBJ2-7; D remains ambiguous. CDR3 size: 13 residues. CDR1 and CDR2 (germline): LGHDT, YNNKEL (reference sequence). Between the trimmed V and J ends, which lost 1 base and 4 bases, there was a span of 8 bases.

This rearrangement joins TRBV14 to TRBJ1-2; D unresolved. The CDR3 has 12 residues. CDR1 is SGHDN, CDR2 FVKESK, per germline. The germline V and J ends were trimmed by 5 bases and 6 bases, with 10 bases remaining between them. CDR3 loop: CASSRYADGYTF. The DNA of the CDR3 is TGTGCCAGCAGCAGGTATGCGGATGGCTACACCTTC.

This clone was detected only once. The rearrangement joins TRBV6-5 to TRBJ1-3, with TRBD1 matching over 8 bases. This CDR3 region has 13 residues. Germline V gives CDR1 MNHEY, CDR2 SVGAGI. The J segment lost 11 bases and the V segment lost 6 bases, leaving 9 bases of the junction unmatched. The CDR3 loop is CASSFDRGRAIYF. The CDR3, as DNA: TGTGCCAGCAGCTTCGACAGGGGTCGAGCCATATATTTT.

The chain carries TRBV24-1 and TRBJ2-5, with 9 positions matching TRBD1. The CDR3 is 17 residues long. The germline V gene encodes CDR1 KGHDR and CDR2 SFDVKD. Trimming removed 3 bases from V and 1 base from J; junction bases left unmatched: 8. The CDR3 spells CATSDAGTGKAQETQYF. In DNA form, the CDR3 reads TGTGCCACCAGTGATGCCGGGACAGGGAAGGCCCAAGAGACCCAGTACTTC.

This clone occurred a few times. The genes are TRBV5-5 and TRBJ1-1; D not resolved. The germline gives CDR1 SGHKS, CDR2 YYEKEE (reference sequence). This CDR3 is 12 amino acids long. The V and J ends lost 5 bases and 8 bases respectively, with 13 bases between them. The chain's CDR3 is CASSPILSEAFF. CDR3 DNA sequence: TGTGCCAGCAGTCCTATATTGTCAGAAGCTTTCTTT.

This clone was recorded only once. Here the CDR3 reads CASSLELRSTEAFF. CDR3 coding DNA: TGTGCCAGCAGCTTAGAGTTAAGGAGCACTGAAGCTTTCTTT. This chain uses TRBV7-9 with TRBJ1-1; D remains unclear. The CDR3 is 14 residues long. CDR1 SEHNR and CDR2 FQNEAQ come from the germline V gene (reference sequence). Trimming shortened V by 1 base and J by 4 bases, and 10 bases separated the two germline ends.

This sequence joins TRBV27 and TRBJ2-2; 12 bases are shared with TRBD2. This CDR3 is built from 15 residues. The V gene's germline CDR1 is MNHEY and CDR2 SMNVEV (reference sequence). The ends lost 7 bases at V and 5 bases at J; junction bases unmatched: 5. CDR3 loop: CASIGLAGFTGELFF. The CDR3 DNA sequence: TGTGCCAGCATAGGACTAGCGGGGTTTACCGGGGAGCTGTTTTTT.

The sample holds a few counts of this clone. The gene calls are TRBV10-3 and TRBJ2-7, with D tentatively TRBD2 (6 bases). The CDR3 is made up of 14 amino acids. Deletions cut 2 bases from V and 5 bases from J, with 13 bases between. From germline, CDR1 is ENHRY and CDR2 SYGVKD. Here the CDR3 reads CAISEAGRMNEQYF. The CDR3 DNA sequence: TGTGCCATCAGTGAGGCAGGGAGGATGAACGAGCAGTACTTC.

The J gene is TRBJ1-1, the V gene TRBV6-5, with 7 nucleotides matching TRBD1. The CDR3 runs to 15 residues. J gave up 5 bases and V 6 bases, and 12 bases lay outside the gene matches. CDR1 is MNHEY, CDR2 SVGAGI, per germline. CDR3 loop: CASRSIRQGRTEAFF. The DNA for the CDR3 is TGTGCCAGCAGATCCATAAGACAGGGACGGACTGAAGCTTTCTTT.

The chain has TRBV7-2 and TRBJ1-2; D is undetermined. CDR3 length: 13 amino acids. Germline V gene data show CDR1 as SGHTA and CDR2 as FQGNSA. Trimming pared 3 bases from V and 0 bases from J, leaving 5 bases between. CDR3 region: CASSFQANYGYTF. CDR3 sequence (DNA): TGTGCCAGCAGCTTTCAGGCTAACTATGGCTACACCTTC.

CDR3 amino acids: CASSPMGQGGGGYTF. The CDR3 nucleotides read TGTGCCAGCAGCCCCATGGGACAGGGCGGAGGGGGCTACACCTTC. J is TRBJ1-2 and V is TRBV3-1 (or the pseudogene TRBV3-2), with 9 bases fitting TRBD1. The CDR3 sequence is 15 residues long. Germline V gene data show CDR1 as LGHDT and CDR2 as YNNKEL (reference sequence). The junction had 11 bases not matched to a gene; V was cut back by 4 bases and J by 8 bases.